This T cell receptor beta chain is drawn from a study of shared clonotypes between healthy human individuals. Repertoires were generated with immunoSEQ multiplex PCR, while TCRdb's copy carries only in-frame clones and drops some. Among some 2.4 million clones listed, over 85% were seen once. CDR3 size: 13 residues. V was shortened by 5 bases and J by 8 bases, with 15 bases between the two germline ends. Germline CDR1 is LNHDA and CDR2 is SQIVND (reference sequence). The genes are TRBV19 and TRBJ1-2, with D perhaps matching TRBD1 (5 bases). The TCR was taken from a man younger than 35 in good health. Some clones in this sample may be carry-over from other donors' samples. What was sequenced was naive CD4+ T cells from PBMCs. Indicated subset: CD45RA+ positively selected. In nucleotides, the CDR3 is TGTGCCAGTAGTTTGACAGTGAAGGGCGGCTACACCTTC. This sequence encodes CASSLTVKGGYTF.